These 13 T cell receptor beta chains share one sample of origin, sequenced in a study of blood T cell repertoires in COVID-19. TCRdb's copy holds only in-frame clones and misses some; the assay was immunoSEQ multiplex PCR. There are about 150,000 clones in the sample; 79% occur only once, and about 8.6% lies in the top ten. The sample comprised peripheral blood. Source of these receptors: a man aged 50 or older with active or convalescent COVID-19.

This clone was seen more than once but under ten times. The J gene is TRBJ2-1, the V gene TRBV19; TRBD1 might be the D (6 bases). The CDR3 consists of 13 residues. Trimming left V 3 bases short and J 9 bases short, with 12 bases between. Germline CDR1 is LNHDA and CDR2 is SQIVND (reference sequence). For the CDR3, the DNA is TGTGCCAGTAGTATTACAGGGTACGGTGAGCAGTTCTTC. Its translation: CASSITGYGEQFF.

The rearrangement links TRBV7-2 to TRBJ2-1; TRBD2 agrees at 13 bases. CDR1 SGHTA and CDR2 FQGNSA come from the germline V gene. This CDR3 contains 15 residues. Trimming removed 3 bases from V and 6 bases from J; junction bases left unmatched: 2. Here the CDR3 reads CASSFRTSGGNEQFF. The CDR3 nucleotides read TGTGCCAGCAGCTTCAGGACTAGCGGGGGCAATGAGCAGTTCTTC. Full variable domain (outside the CDR3, taken from reference TRBV7-2 and TRBJ2-1): GAGVSQSPSNKVTEKGKDVELRCDPISGHTALYWYRQSLGQGLEFLIYFQGNSAPDKSGLPSDRFSAERTGGSVSTLTIQRTQQEDSAVYLCASSFRTSGGNEQFFGPGTRLTVL.

This chain uses TRBV4-1 with TRBJ1-4; TRBD1 is a possible D gene (6 bases). The V end lost 4 bases, the J end lost 8 bases, and 20 bases lay between the germline ends. The CDR3 has 16 residues. The V gene's germline CDR1 is MGHRA and CDR2 YSYEKL. CDR3 nucleotide sequence: TGCGCCAGCAGCCGAGAACAGGGCTGGAGTTTGGAAAAACTGTTTTTT. This translates into CASSREQGWSLEKLFF.

This rearrangement joins TRBV7-3 to TRBJ2-2; TRBD1 matches 8 bases. This CDR3 spans 16 amino acids. Trimming removed 5 bases from V and 0 bases from J; junction bases left unmatched: 5. Germline assignment: CDR1 SGHTA and CDR2 FQGTGA. The CDR3 region is CASSPRTGPNTGELFF. The CDR3, as DNA: TGTGCCAGCAGCCCCCGGACAGGGCCGAACACCGGGGAGCTGTTTTTT. The variable domain in full, completed from reference TRBV7-3 and TRBJ2-2, reads GAGVSQTPSNKVTEKGKYVELRCDPISGHTALYWYRQSLGQGPEFLIYFQGTGAADDSGLPNDRFFAVRPEGSVSTLKIQRTERGDSAVYLCASSPRTGPNTGELFFGEGSRLTVL.

The chain carries TRBV5-1 and TRBJ1-2; TRBD1 is a possible D gene (5 bases). Germline V lookup: CDR1 SGHRS, CDR2 YFSETQ. Trimming took off 6 bases at V and 4 bases at J, with 19 bases between the two ends. CDR3 length: 15 amino acids. CDR3 in amino acids: CASTSHQGGGYGYTF. CDR3 nucleotide sequence: TGCGCCAGCACTTCCCACCAGGGAGGTGGCTATGGCTACACCTTC.

This sequence joins TRBV27 and TRBJ2-1, with D tentatively TRBD2 (6 bases). The length of the CDR3 is 13 residues. Trimming shortened V by 5 bases and J by 4 bases, and 9 bases separated the two germline ends. Looked up from germline, CDR1 is MNHEY and CDR2 is SMNVEV (reference sequence). The CDR3: CASSLGLYNEQFF. The CDR3 region has the DNA TGTGCCAGCAGTCTGGGACTTTACAATGAGCAGTTCTTC.

The chain is built from TRBV7-3 and TRBJ2-1; TRBD2 agrees at 15 bases. With V trimmed by 0 bases and J by 6 bases, 3 bases remained unmatched. Looked up from germline, CDR1 is SGHTA and CDR2 is FQGTGA. CDR3 length equals 17 residues. The CDR3 loop is CASSLTRTSGRANEQFF. In DNA, the CDR3 is TGTGCCAGCAGCTTAACCCGGACTAGCGGGAGGGCCAATGAGCAGTTCTTC.

V and J are TRBV29-1 and TRBJ2-4; 7 bases agree with TRBD1. This CDR3 is built from 13 residues. V trimming: 6 bases; J trimming: 4 bases; junction bases outside the gene matches: 6. Germline V gives CDR1 SQVTM, CDR2 ANQGSEA. The CDR3 DNA follows: TGCAGCGTCGTAGGGACAGATAAAAACATTCAGTACTTC. The encoded protein is CSVVGTDKNIQYF.

The chain uses TRBV5-4 and TRBJ2-3; a weak D match, TRBD1 (5 bases). Trimming cost V 4 bases and J 2 bases, with 8 bases left between them. Germline V gives CDR1 SGHNT, CDR2 YYREEE (reference sequence). There are 13 residues in the CDR3. CDR3 sequence: CASSLQDTDTQYF. As DNA, the CDR3 is TGTGCCAGCAGCCTACAGGACACAGATACGCAGTATTTT.

The chain's CDR3 is CSVEDVRGSYEQYF. The CDR3 DNA sequence: TGCAGCGTTGAAGATGTTCGAGGATCCTACGAGCAGTACTTC. The V call is TRBV29-1, the J call TRBJ2-7, with unresolved D. Trimming took 0 bases from V and 1 from J, leaving 10 bases between them. The germline gives CDR1 SQVTM, CDR2 ANQGSEA. The CDR3 sequence is 14 residues long.

This rearrangement joins TRBV3-1 (or the pseudogene TRBV3-2) to TRBJ1-2, with D uncertain. Germline values: CDR1 LGHDT, CDR2 YNNKEL (reference sequence). The CDR3 contains 15 residues. The V gene lost 4 bases and the J gene lost 4 bases, with 16 bases spanning the gap. CDR3 coding DNA: TGTGCCAGCAGCCCCGGCGTGCCTCGGGGCTATGGCTACACCTTC. Translation: CASSPGVPRGYGYTF.

This clone has just one count. The identical CDR3 is also encoded by other nucleotide sequences in the sample. This chain connects TRBV7-3 to TRBJ2-3; 8 bases map to TRBD1. The CDR3 length is 14 residues. Trimming removed 4 bases from V and 3 bases from J; junction bases left unmatched: 3. The V gene's germline CDR1 is SGHTA and CDR2 FQGTGA. The CDR3 loop reads CASSSGQGTDTQYF. The CDR3 DNA follows: TGTGCCAGCAGCTCCGGACAGGGAACAGATACGCAGTATTTT.

This clone was observed a few times. The chain carries TRBV7-6 and TRBJ2-7, with D possibly matching TRBD1 (7 bases). The germline V and J ends were trimmed by 3 bases and 3 bases, with 15 bases remaining between them. The CDR3 runs 15 residues. Germline CDR1 is SGHVS and CDR2 is FNYEAQ. The CDR3 spells CASSFGGTDSYEQYF. The CDR3 DNA sequence: TGTGCCAGCAGCTTTGGCGGGACAGATAGCTACGAGCAGTACTTC. The whole variable domain, remainder taken from reference TRBV7-6 and TRBJ2-7, is GAGVSQSPRYKVTKRGQDVALRCDPISGHVSLYWYRQALGQGPEFLTYFNYEAQQDKSGLPNDRFSAERPEGSISTLTIQRTEQRDSAMYRCASSFGGTDSYEQYFGPGTRLTVT.